A single sample is the source of the 13 T cell receptor beta chains below, sequenced in a study of blood T cell repertoires in COVID-19 (TCRdb year 2020). The library relied on the immunoSEQ multiplex PCR assay. In its TCRdb copy, this immuneACCESS table keeps in-frame sequences only and misses some clones. Where compared with another copy, unresolved V genes explain less than half of these, and the others have no known cause. The sample table holds roughly 200,000 clones, of which around 80% were seen once. Together, the top ten hold roughly 8.7% of the sample. The sample was peripheral blood. These receptor sequences come from a man aged 35-49 years with active or convalescent COVID-19.

This chain links TRBV10-3 with TRBJ2-7; 7 bases fit TRBD2. The CDR3 sequence is 13 residues long. The germline V gene has CDR1 ENHRY and CDR2 SYGVKD. The V and J ends lost 7 bases and 3 bases, in that order; junction bases with no gene match: 6. The CDR3 here is CAINRASGYEQYF. CDR3 nucleotides: TGTGCCATCAATAGGGCTAGCGGCTACGAGCAGTACTTC.

This clone was detected once. The chain recombines TRBV7-8 with TRBJ2-1; 12 nucleotides match TRBD2. Germline V gene data show CDR1 as SGHVS and CDR2 as FQNEAQ. V shed 1 base, J shed 4 bases, and the junction held 11 bases outside the gene matches. The CDR3 is 19 residues long. CDR3 in DNA: TGTGCCAGCAGCTTAGGTAGGACTAGCGGGGAAAGACCGTACAATGAGCAGTTCTTC. It translates to CASSLGRTSGERPYNEQFF.

The V gene is TRBV7-2, the J gene TRBJ2-2; 10 nucleotides match TRBD1. The CDR3 consists of 17 residues. CDR1 SGHTA and CDR2 FQGNSA come from the germline V gene. V was clipped by 5 bases and J by 7 bases; unmatched bases: 13. DNA for the CDR3: TGTGCCAGCAGCCGTTCCGGGACAGGGGTGGACGGCGGGGAGCTGTTTTTT. It translates to CASSRSGTGVDGGELFF.

In its sample, this clone was seen once. V is TRBV9 and J is TRBJ1-3; D is ambiguous. V was pared by 4 bases and J by 0 bases, with 11 bases between. The germline V gene has CDR1 SGDLS and CDR2 YYNGEE. The CDR3 is 15 residues long. The CDR3 here is CASSPSLSSGNTIYF. The CDR3 DNA is TGTGCCAGCAGCCCCTCCCTGAGCTCTGGAAACACCATATATTTT.

The V gene is TRBV11-3, the J gene TRBJ1-1; D remains unclear. The CDR3 runs to 16 residues. CDR1 and CDR2 from the germline V gene are SGHNT and YENEEA. V dropped 2 bases and J dropped 5 bases, with 18 bases sitting between them. The chain's CDR3 is CASSLIALAGKTEAFF. The CDR3 DNA follows: TGTGCCAGCAGCTTAATAGCACTCGCCGGGAAGACTGAAGCTTTCTTT. Together with reference TRBV11-3 and TRBJ1-1, the CDR3 gives the full variable domain: EAGVVQSPRYKIIEKKQPVAFWCNPISGHNTLYWYLQNLGQGPELLIRYENEEAVDDSQLPKDRFSAERLKGVDSTLKIQPAELGDSAVYLCASSLIALAGKTEAFFGQGTRLTVV.

The chain couples TRBV4-3 to TRBJ1-6; D may be TRBD1 (5 bases). The CDR3 runs 17 residues. Germline V gene data show CDR1 as LGHNA and CDR2 as YSLEER. V was cut by 0 bases and J by 4 bases, with 13 bases left in between. CDR3 bases: TGCGCCAGCAGCCAAGATTACTTCGGGGGTTATAATTCACCCCTCCACTTT. Translating it yields CASSQDYFGGYNSPLHF.

The V call is TRBV19, the J call TRBJ2-7; D may be TRBD1 (5 bases). Trimming took off 2 bases at V and 3 bases at J, with 11 bases between the two ends. The CDR3 runs to 14 residues. CDR1 is LNHDA, CDR2 SQIVND, per germline (reference sequence). CDR3 nucleotide sequence: TGTGCCAGTAGTATATCAGTCCAGGGCTACGAGCAGTACTTC. This encodes CASSISVQGYEQYF. Variable domain in full (rest from reference TRBV19 and TRBJ2-7): DGGITQSPKYLFRKEGQNVTLSCEQNLNHDAMYWYRQDPGQGLRLIYYSQIVNDFQKGDIAEGYSVSREKKESFPLTVTSAQKNPTAFYLCASSISVQGYEQYFGPGTRLTVT.

The chain has TRBV7-3 and TRBJ2-1, with 14 bases matching TRBD2. J lost 1 base, V lost 3 bases, and 5 bases had no gene match. In germline, CDR1 is SGHTA, CDR2 FQGTGA. The length of the CDR3 is 18 residues. This CDR3 reads CASSFSGTSGGSYNEQFF. Written as DNA, the CDR3 is TGTGCCAGCAGCTTCTCCGGGACTAGCGGGGGTTCCTACAATGAGCAGTTCTTC.

The chain is built from TRBV18 and TRBJ1-2; 8 bases agree with TRBD1. V lost 4 bases to trimming and J lost 4 bases; unmatched junction nucleotides: 5. Germline loops: CDR1 KGHSH, CDR2 LQKENI. The CDR3 sequence is 14 residues long. The CDR3 loop is CASSQRQGTYGYTF. In nucleotides, the CDR3 is TGTGCCAGCTCACAACGACAGGGGACCTATGGCTACACCTTC.

The count of this clone is one. This chain uses TRBV9 with TRBJ2-7; D perhaps matches TRBD1 (6 bases). The CDR3 loop spans 15 amino acids. The germline V gene has CDR1 SGDLS and CDR2 YYNGEE. The V gene lost 4 bases and the J gene lost 4 bases, with 18 bases spanning the gap. CDR3 sequence reads: CASSPYPTGSYEQYF. The DNA of the CDR3 is TGTGCCAGCAGCCCTTACCCGACAGGAAGTTACGAGCAGTACTTC.

The V and J genes are TRBV9 and TRBJ1-1; a possible D gene is TRBD1 (5 bases). V was cut by 5 bases and J by 0 bases, with 8 bases left in between. Germline V lookup: CDR1 SGDLS, CDR2 YYNGEE. The CDR3 covers 13 residues. CDR3 residues: CASSPTVNTEAFF. The CDR3 nucleotides read TGTGCCAGCAGTCCGACAGTGAACACTGAAGCTTTCTTT.

V is TRBV12-5 and J is TRBJ1-2, with TRBD1 matching 8 bases. The J segment lost 1 base and the V segment lost 4 bases, leaving 5 bases of the junction unmatched. Germline CDR1 and CDR2: LGHNT and FRNRAP. This CDR3 has 15 amino acids. CDR3 region: CASGSRDRSNYGYTF. Written as DNA, the CDR3 is TGTGCTAGTGGTTCCCGGGACAGGAGTAACTATGGCTACACCTTC. Looking up the rest from reference TRBV12-5 and TRBJ1-2 gives the full variable domain: DARVTQTPRHKVTEMGQEVTMRCQPILGHNTVFWYRQTMMQGLELLAYFRNRAPLDDSGMPKDRFSAEMPDATLATLKIQPSEPRDSAVYFCASGSRDRSNYGYTFGSGTRLTVV.

The CDR3 sequence: CASSFSSNQPQHF. CDR3 nucleotide sequence: TGTGCCAGCAGTTTTAGTAGCAATCAGCCCCAGCATTTT. V usage is TRBV27 and J usage is TRBJ1-5, with D unresolved. CDR3 size: 13 residues. CDR1 is MNHEY, CDR2 SMNVEV, per germline (reference sequence). Trimming pared 3 bases from V and 0 bases from J, leaving 3 bases between.